These 15 T cell receptor beta chains share one sample of origin, sequenced in a study of T cell responses to AZD1222 COVID-19 vaccine (dated by TCRdb to about 2021). The time point label, as the study defines it: baseline before first vaccination. Libraries came from the immunoSEQ multiplex PCR assay. The table comes from immuneACCESS by way of TCRdb, which keeps in-frame sequences with V and J called. Part of the clones is missing from these tables; in studies checked, under half for an unresolved V gene and the rest for unknown reasons. The sample contains 90,000 to 130,000 clones, about 88% of them found a single time. Jointly, the top ten make up around 1.6% of the sample. The specimen comprised peripheral blood, sampled on day 0 of AZD1222 vaccination. The receptors were sampled from an adult in good health.

The V call is TRBV11-2, the J call TRBJ2-5; the match to TRBD2 covers 9 bases. With V trimmed by 5 bases and J by 5 bases, 9 bases remained unmatched. CDR1 is SGHAT and CDR2 is FQNNGV in the germline V gene. CDR3 length equals 15 residues. CDR3 nucleotides: TGTGCCAGCAGCCTAGCGGGGACTCCCGGGGAGACCCAGTACTTC. It specifies CASSLAGTPGETQYF. The variable domain in full, with the rest retrieved from reference TRBV11-2 and TRBJ2-5, is EAGVAQSPRYKIIEKRQSVAFWCNPISGHATLYWYQQILGQGPKLLIQFQNNGVVDDSQLPKDRFSAERLKGVDSTLKIQPAKLEDSAVYLCASSLAGTPGETQYFGPGTRLLVL.

The rearrangement uses TRBV27 and TRBJ2-7, with 14 nucleotides matching TRBD2. The length of the CDR3 is 15 residues. In germline, CDR1 is MNHEY, CDR2 SMNVEV (reference sequence). V lost 4 bases and J lost 3; bases outside the gene matches: 2. CDR3 loop: CASSSGLAGVYEQYF. As DNA, the CDR3 is TGTGCCAGCAGTTCGGGACTAGCGGGAGTCTACGAGCAGTACTTC.

A remark on this clone: Other DNA sequences from this sample encode an identical CDR3 as well. The chain couples TRBV6-5 to TRBJ1-1, with D unclear. V lost 1 base, J lost 1 base, and 4 bases lay in between. The CDR3 loop spans 13 amino acids. Per the germline V gene, CDR1 is MNHEY and CDR2 is SVGAGI. The CDR3 coding sequence is TGTGCCAGCAGTTACTTGGAGAACACTGAAGCTTTCTTT. It encodes CASSYLENTEAFF.

Written as DNA, the CDR3 is TGTGCCAGCAGTGAGTGGCAGGGAGGGAGGAACACTGAAGCTTTCTTT. Amino acid sequence: CASSEWQGGRNTEAFF. The rearrangement links TRBV6-1 to TRBJ1-1; tentatively, D is TRBD1 (5 bases). Germline CDR1 MNHNS, CDR2 SASEGT. The CDR3 extends over 16 amino acids. V was clipped by 3 bases and J by 1 base, with 15 bases between them.

The chain has TRBV11-2 and TRBJ2-3; perhaps TRBD1 as D (5 bases). Germline CDR1 reads SGHAT; CDR2 reads FQNNGV. CDR3 size: 16 residues. V gave up 2 bases and J gave up 2 bases, with 14 bases separating them. CDR3 bases: TGTGCCAGCAGCTTACGACAGTCGCCCAACACAGATACGCAGTATTTT. This encodes CASSLRQSPNTDTQYF.

CDR3 sequence: CSASKGAQETQYF. The CDR3, as DNA: TGCAGTGCTAGTAAGGGGGCTCAAGAGACCCAGTACTTC. This chain links TRBV20-1 with TRBJ2-5; the match to TRBD1 covers 7 bases. CDR1 and CDR2 (germline): DFQATT, SNEGSKA (reference sequence). This CDR3 is built from 13 residues. After removal of 3 bases from V and 2 bases from J, the junction contained 3 bases not matched to a gene.

The chain couples TRBV7-9 to TRBJ1-2; perhaps TRBD1 as D (6 bases). The CDR3 sequence is 12 residues long. Trimming removed 4 bases from V and 5 bases from J, with 8 bases in between. Germline-derived CDR1 and CDR2 are SEHNR and FQNEAQ (reference sequence). DNA of the CDR3: TGTGCCAGCAGCTCGACAGGATATGGCTACACCTTC. Its translation: CASSSTGYGYTF.

This clone was seen more than once but under ten times. The chain carries TRBV25-1 and TRBJ2-7; tentative D call: TRBD1 (5 bases). The CDR3 sequence is 13 residues long. CDR1 MGHDK and CDR2 SYGVNS come from the germline V gene. V was clipped by 7 bases and J by 1 base, with 11 bases between them. CDR3 DNA: TGTGCCAGCAAGACAGAAATTTCCTACGAGCAGTACTTC. Protein sequence: CASKTEISYEQYF.

This chain links TRBV6-1 with TRBJ1-6; the D gene is possibly TRBD1 (6 bases). V gave up 4 bases and J gave up 5 bases, with 15 bases separating them. The CDR3 has 16 residues. Germline CDR1 reads MNHNS; CDR2 reads SASEGT. The CDR3 here is CASSGIGTQNNSPLHF. CDR3 in DNA: TGTGCCAGCAGTGGCATCGGGACACAAAATAATTCACCCCTCCACTTT.

This rearrangement joins TRBV5-1 to TRBJ2-2; the match to TRBD2 covers 8 bases. Germline V lookup: CDR1 SGHRS, CDR2 YFSETQ. V lost 3 bases to trimming and J lost 0 bases; unmatched junction nucleotides: 7. The CDR3 covers 17 residues. CDR3 amino acids: CASSYGVAGPNTGELFF. In DNA form, the CDR3 reads TGCGCCAGCAGCTATGGGGTAGCGGGGCCGAACACCGGGGAGCTGTTTTTT.

V and J are TRBV6-5 and TRBJ1-2; D is possibly TRBD1 (5 bases). Germline CDR1 is MNHEY and CDR2 is SVGAGI. This CDR3 has 15 amino acids. V was shortened by 5 bases and J by 8 bases, with 21 bases between the two germline ends. The CDR3 loop is CASSPHSRDLGGYTF. CDR3 DNA sequence: TGTGCCAGCAGTCCCCATAGCCGGGACCTCGGGGGCTACACCTTC.

The chain has TRBV6-4 and TRBJ1-6; maybe TRBD1 (5 bases). The CDR3 loop spans 17 amino acids. Between the trimmed V and J ends, which lost 0 bases and 7 bases, there was a span of 16 bases. The germline gives CDR1 MRHNA, CDR2 SNTAGT. CDR3 in amino acids: CASSDSPAGMGNSPLHF. DNA of the CDR3: TGTGCCAGCAGTGACTCTCCGGCAGGGATGGGAAATTCACCCCTCCACTTT.

J is TRBJ2-7 and V is TRBV4-1; 7 nucleotides agree with TRBD2. The CDR3 is 16 amino acids. V shed 4 bases and J 1 base; nucleotides not matched to a gene: 10. CDR1 is MGHRA, CDR2 YSYEKL, per germline. The CDR3 region has the DNA TGCGCCAGCAGCCCGGCGTGGCTAGCGGCATCCTACGAGCAGTACTTC. Its protein is CASSPAWLAASYEQYF.

The chain carries TRBV19 and TRBJ2-7; D is uncertain. V lost 6 bases and J 5 bases, leaving 14 bases between the germline ends. The CDR3 covers 13 residues. Germline CDR1 is LNHDA and CDR2 is SQIVND (reference sequence). This CDR3 is CASSPTWFHEQYF. In DNA, the CDR3 is TGTGCCAGTAGCCCCACATGGTTTCACGAGCAGTACTTC.

This sequence joins TRBV7-8 and TRBJ2-7; 8 bases are a match to TRBD1. The junction had 10 bases not matched to a gene; V was cut back by 3 bases and J by 3 bases. There are 16 residues in the CDR3. Germline loops: CDR1 SGHVS, CDR2 FQNEAQ. Here the CDR3 DNA reads TGTGCCAGCAGCTTTAGGACAGGGAGAGTGGACTACGAGCAGTACTTC. It encodes CASSFRTGRVDYEQYF.